This TCR beta chain was retrieved from a study of technical replicates of blood from a few donors. This CDR3 has 16 amino acids. After removal of 3 bases from V and 5 bases from J, the junction contained 7 bases not matched to a gene. CDR1 is LNHDA and CDR2 is SQIVND in the germline V gene (reference sequence). Method: immunoSEQ multiplex PCR; TCRdb's copy keeps in-frame clones and lacks some. Of tens of thousands of clones in the sample, around 94% were seen once. The origin of this receptor is a human donor in good health. Sequenced sample: T cells isolated from PBMCs. The genes are TRBV19 and TRBJ2-3; 11 bases fit TRBD2. The CDR3 region is CASSIILAGELDTQYF. CDR3 in DNA: TGTGCCAGTAGTATCATACTAGCGGGAGAACTAGATACGCAGTATTTT.